The 22 T cell receptor beta chains in this list originate from one sample, sequenced in a study of chemoradiotherapy in HPV16-positive cancers. TCRdb's copy holds only in-frame clones and misses some; the assay was immunoSEQ multiplex PCR. The data hold 9,000 to 15,000 clones, with about 81% observed a single time. This specimen was collected from a patient who underwent chemoradiotherapy. These receptors originate from a human donor with HPV-associated anogenital cancer.

In its sample, this clone was seen once. V is TRBV19 and J is TRBJ2-1; D may be TRBD2 (5 bases). The germline V gene has CDR1 LNHDA and CDR2 SQIVND (reference sequence). CDR3 length: 16 residues. V was cut by 3 bases and J by 2 bases, with 14 bases left in between. The CDR3 protein is CASSIVGGLTYNEQFF. The CDR3 DNA follows: TGTGCCAGTAGTATCGTCGGCGGGCTTACCTACAATGAGCAGTTCTTC.

V usage is TRBV28 and J usage is TRBJ1-2; D gene unclear. CDR3 length equals 14 residues. Germline V gene sequence: CDR1 MDHEN, CDR2 SYDVKM. Trimming cost V 2 bases and J 8 bases, with 15 bases left between them. In nucleotides, the CDR3 is TGTGCCAGCAGTTTAGATCTGGGAACTAACGGCTACACCTTC. Translating gives CASSLDLGTNGYTF.

The V call is TRBV27, the J call TRBJ2-4; 7 bases are a match to TRBD2. This CDR3 spans 13 amino acids. Per germline, CDR1 MNHEY and CDR2 SMNVEV (reference sequence). With V trimmed by 10 bases and J by 8 bases, 11 bases remained unmatched. CDR3 in DNA: TGTGCCAAGCCCGGGACTAACCGGGACATTCAGTACTTC. It translates to CAKPGTNRDIQYF.

The chain recombines TRBV5-1 with TRBJ2-2, with D perhaps TRBD2 (6 bases). The CDR3 runs to 16 residues. V lost 0 bases and J 5 bases, leaving 14 bases between the germline ends. Germline CDR1 reads SGHRS; CDR2 reads YFSETQ. This CDR3 reads CASSLELAEGTGELFF. For the CDR3, the DNA is TGCGCCAGCAGCTTGGAGTTAGCGGAGGGGACCGGGGAGCTGTTTTTT.

This chain connects TRBV13 to TRBJ2-2; perhaps TRBD2 as D (5 bases). Germline V gene data show CDR1 as PRHDT and CDR2 as FYEKMQ (reference sequence). The CDR3 runs to 17 residues. Trimming shortened V by 7 bases and J by 0 bases, and 18 bases separated the two germline ends. CDR3 in amino acids: CASTRVEGLTNTGELFF. CDR3 in DNA: TGTGCCAGCACCCGGGTGGAAGGACTGACGAACACCGGGGAGCTGTTTTTT.

The rearrangement links TRBV28 to TRBJ2-7, with a possible D match to TRBD2 (6 bases). There are 17 residues in the CDR3. Germline values: CDR1 MDHEN, CDR2 SYDVKM. V lost 2 bases, J lost 5 bases, and 22 bases lay in between. CDR3 DNA sequence: TGTGCCAGCAGTTTAATGACTTTCAGGCAGGGAGGCGACGAGCAGTACTTC. Its translation is CASSLMTFRQGGDEQYF.

V is TRBV4-1 and J is TRBJ2-2; 10 bases are a match to TRBD2. The trim removed 6 bases at V and 5 bases at J, leaving 12 bases unmatched. The germline CDR1 and CDR2 sequences are MGHRA and YSYEKL. The CDR3 spans 17 residues. In nucleotides, the CDR3 is TGCGCCAGCAGGCCCGGTCTAGCGGGAGTTTTAACCGGGGAGCTGTTTTTT. Translated: CASRPGLAGVLTGELFF.

CDR3 bases: TGTGCCAGCTCACTCGATCAAGAGACCCAGTACTTC. Translated, it gives CASSLDQETQYF. The chain employs TRBV18 and TRBJ2-5; D unresolved. CDR3 size: 12 residues. Trimming left V 4 bases short and J 2 bases short, with 5 bases between. CDR1 is KGHSH and CDR2 is LQKENI in the germline V gene.

The gene calls are TRBV2 and TRBJ2-5, with D unresolved. Germline V CDR1 and CDR2: SNHLY, FYNNEI. V dropped 4 bases and J dropped 4 bases, with 4 bases sitting between them. The CDR3 is 11 amino acids. In nucleotides, the CDR3 is TGTGCCAGCAGTGTTGGAGAGACCCAGTACTTC. It encodes CASSVGETQYF.

The J gene is TRBJ2-4, the V gene TRBV2; D gene uncertain. This CDR3 region has 11 residues. The germline V gene encodes CDR1 SNHLY and CDR2 FYNNEI. V lost 3 bases, J lost 4 bases, and 1 base lay in between. The CDR3 nucleotides read TGTGCCAGCAGTGAGAAAAACATTCAGTACTTC. Its protein product is CASSEKNIQYF.

The V and J genes are TRBV7-2 and TRBJ1-1; D is perhaps TRBD1 (5 bases). Germline-derived CDR1 and CDR2 are SGHTA and FQGNSA. V lost 5 bases and J lost 5, with 15 bases in between. This CDR3 spans 14 amino acids. The chain's CDR3 is CASSPTREVTEAFF. In DNA form, the CDR3 reads TGTGCCAGCAGCCCCACCAGGGAGGTTACTGAAGCTTTCTTT.

This clone was seen a handful of times. As DNA, the CDR3 is TGCGCCAGCAGGGGGACAGGAAAAACGGATACGCAGTATTTT. Translation gives CASRGTGKTDTQYF. The V and J genes are TRBV5-1 and TRBJ2-3; 8 bases match TRBD1. With V trimmed by 5 bases and J by 6 bases, 8 bases remained unmatched. The germline V gene has CDR1 SGHRS and CDR2 YFSETQ. The CDR3 is 14 amino acids.

The V call is TRBV27, the J call TRBJ2-5; 9 nucleotides agree with TRBD1. This CDR3 spans 15 amino acids. The V gene's germline CDR1 is MNHEY and CDR2 SMNVEV (reference sequence). The V and J ends lost 3 bases and 1 base, in that order; junction bases with no gene match: 3. CDR3 protein: CASSFRDRVQETQYF. The CDR3 bases are TGTGCCAGCAGTTTTAGGGACAGGGTCCAAGAGACCCAGTACTTC.

The chain joins TRBV7-9 to TRBJ2-1; 10 positions match TRBD2. V gave up 2 bases and J gave up 9 bases; unmatched junction bases: 16. The germline CDR1 and CDR2 sequences are SEHNR and FQNEAQ (reference sequence). This CDR3 has 18 residues. CDR3 nucleotide sequence: TGTGCCAGCAGCTTACCCTTCCGACTAGCGGGCCAGGGGGGTGAGCAGTTCTTC. It codes for CASSLPFRLAGQGGEQFF. Filled out from reference TRBV7-9 and TRBJ2-1, the complete variable domain reads DTGVSQNPRHKITKRGQNVTFRCDPISEHNRLYWYRQTLGQGPEFLTYFQNEAQLEKSRLLSDRFSAERPKGSFSTLEIQRTEQGDSAMYLCASSLPFRLAGQGGEQFFGPGTRLTVL.

The chain links TRBV6-5 to TRBJ2-1; D may be TRBD1 (6 bases). The CDR3 is made up of 12 amino acids. Germline V CDR1 and CDR2: MNHEY, SVGAGI. V was clipped by 9 bases and J by 3 bases, with 9 bases between them. The CDR3 here is CARGQHYNEQFF. The DNA for the CDR3 is TGTGCCAGAGGACAGCACTACAATGAGCAGTTCTTC.

The J gene is TRBJ2-7, the V gene TRBV4-3; possibly TRBD1 or TRBD2 for D (5 bases each). V lost 0 bases and J 1 base, leaving 13 bases between the germline ends. This CDR3 is 16 amino acids long. Germline V CDR1 and CDR2: LGHNA, YSLEER. CDR3 sequence: CASSQDWDLLSYEQYF. CDR3 DNA sequence: TGCGCCAGCAGCCAAGATTGGGACCTTCTATCCTACGAGCAGTACTTC.

V and J are TRBV19 and TRBJ2-3; D is tentatively TRBD1 or TRBD2 (5 bases each). Trimming took off 1 base at V and 7 bases at J, with 9 bases between the two ends. This CDR3 has 13 residues. Germline V gene lookup returns CDR1 LNHDA and CDR2 SQIVND (reference sequence). The chain's CDR3 is CASSIGEGNTQYF. The CDR3 DNA reads TGTGCCAGTAGTATAGGCGAGGGGAATACGCAGTATTTT.

The chain is built from TRBV7-9 and TRBJ1-5; D might be TRBD1 (6 bases). This CDR3 is built from 15 residues. In germline, CDR1 is SEHNR, CDR2 FQNEAQ (reference sequence). V lost 4 bases and J 4 bases, leaving 14 bases between the germline ends. CDR3 sequence: CASSSGGGGNQPQHF. The CDR3 nucleotides are TGTGCCAGCAGCTCCGGGGGGGGCGGTAATCAGCCCCAGCATTTT.

The V gene is TRBV6-1, the J gene TRBJ2-7; the D is unclear. The germline V gene has CDR1 MNHNS and CDR2 SASEGT. Trimming cost V 4 bases and J 2 bases, with 12 bases left between them. CDR3 length: 14 amino acids. The CDR3 spells CASSVSVNTYEQYF. CDR3 in DNA: TGTGCCAGCAGTGTCTCTGTCAACACCTACGAGCAGTACTTC.

This chain links TRBV9 with TRBJ2-2; tentatively, D is TRBD2 (7 bases). Germline loops: CDR1 SGDLS, CDR2 YYNGEE. Trimming took off 4 bases at V and 1 base at J, with 14 bases between the two ends. The CDR3 is 16 amino acids. This CDR3 reads CASSPRGGKNTGELFF. In nucleotides, the CDR3 is TGTGCCAGCAGCCCAAGGGGGGGGAAGAACACCGGGGAGCTGTTTTTT.

This clone was seen more than once but under ten times. The chain has TRBV9 and TRBJ1-3; D is ambiguous. Germline V CDR1 and CDR2: SGDLS, YYNGEE. The CDR3 extends over 15 amino acids. Trimming removed 0 bases at V and 3 bases at J, with 10 bases between. CDR3 loop: CASSVAPSDGNTIYF. In DNA form, the CDR3 reads TGTGCCAGCAGCGTAGCCCCCTCTGATGGAAACACCATATATTTT.

The chain couples TRBV23-1 to TRBJ2-6; D possibly uses TRBD1 or TRBD2 (5 bases each). TRBV23-1 is an ORF; its function is uncertain. V gave up 2 bases and J gave up 0 bases, with 5 bases separating them. There are 15 residues in the CDR3. The CDR3 sequence: CASSQGGSGANVLTF. The CDR3 DNA is TGCGCCAGCAGTCAAGGGGGCTCTGGGGCCAACGTCCTGACTTTC.